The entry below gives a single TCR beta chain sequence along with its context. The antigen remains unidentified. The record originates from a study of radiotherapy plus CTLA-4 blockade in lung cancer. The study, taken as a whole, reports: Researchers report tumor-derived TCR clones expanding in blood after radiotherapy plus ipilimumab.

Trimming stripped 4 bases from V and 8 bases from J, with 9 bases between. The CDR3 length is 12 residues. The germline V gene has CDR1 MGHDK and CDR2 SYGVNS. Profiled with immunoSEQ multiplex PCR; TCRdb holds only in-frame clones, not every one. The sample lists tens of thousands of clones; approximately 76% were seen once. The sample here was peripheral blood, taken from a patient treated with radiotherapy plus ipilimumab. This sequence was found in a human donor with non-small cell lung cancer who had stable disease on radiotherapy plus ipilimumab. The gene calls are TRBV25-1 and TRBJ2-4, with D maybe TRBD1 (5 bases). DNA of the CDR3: TGTGCCAGCAGTGGTGGACATTACATTCAGTACTTC. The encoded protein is CASSGGHYIQYF.